The rows below give T cell receptor beta chains drawn from one sample of a study of shared T cell receptors in the human thymus. Sequenced by immunoSEQ multiplex PCR; TCRdb stores in-frame clones only, minus some. The data contain roughly 710,000 clones, roughly 85% of them singletons. The data were also submitted as part of a second study, on human thymus T cells.

The material sequenced was thymocytes. These receptors were taken from a girl less than two years old with a congenital heart defect. Each CDR3 is given with its conserved first and last residue.

>TRBV7-2|TRBJ2-3
CASSALTGTTDTQYF
>TRBV5-1|TRBJ1-2
CASSLLTNYGYTF
>TRBV12-5|TRBJ2-3
CASGGPTQYF
>TRBV28|TRBJ1-3
CASSLCHRGYGNTIYF
>TRBV7-8|TRBJ1-5
CASSLTQGWGNQPQHF
>TRBV11-2|TRBJ1-6
CASSPFGGTGFNSPLHF
>TRBV15|TRBJ2-1
CATSRDRQGRRFF
>TRBV18|TRBJ2-7
CASSPRPGTYEQYF
>TRBV10-2|TRBJ2-1
CASSRTGELVDEQFF
>TRBV6-1|TRBJ2-7
CASSNRDQNYEQYF
>TRBV4-1|TRBJ1-1
CASSQDRLRGTEAFF
>TRBV18|TRBJ1-2
CASSPPPGHLNYGYTF
>TRBV7-9|TRBJ1-1
CASSSKGSVQGDTEAFF
>TRBV4-1|TRBJ2-3
CASSQITTGGIPDTQYF
>TRBV5-6|TRBJ1-1
CASSWGRTATEAFF
>TRBV5-6|TRBJ1-1
CASSLASREKRAFF
>TRBV19|TRBJ1-3
CASSLSGSFGNTIYF
>TRBV27|TRBJ2-3
CASSLGTSGGLLGDTQYF
>TRBV10-3|TRBJ1-5
CAISRGNNQPQHF
>TRBV18|TRBJ1-1
CASSPRMALDTEAFF
>TRBV16|TRBJ1-5
CASSPSGYRVGSNQPQHF
>TRBV6-1|TRBJ2-5
CASSELPMGLAGGSEETQYF
>TRBV5-1|TRBJ2-7
CAGFRTHNSYEQYF
>TRBV19|TRBJ1-1
CASSSVGQVNTEAFF
>TRBV5-1|TRBJ1-6
CASSFQGVGSPLHF
>TRBV5-6|TRBJ2-7
CASSRCCLARAYEQYF
>TRBV5-6|TRBJ2-7
CASSLQRDRNYEQYF
>TRBV28|TRBJ2-1
CASSIEHGTVLHEQFF
>TRBV9|TRBJ2-7
CASSVGDGLAGVLHF
>TRBV5-1|TRBJ1-2
CASSLGGLGYTF
>TRBV5-1|TRBJ2-1
CASSSLESSYNEQFF
>TRBV5-1|TRBJ1-1
CASSLGYIGQGAQGTEAFF
>TRBV7-6|TRBJ2-3
CASSDRGGRAGDTQYF
>TRBV19|TRBJ2-3
CASSLGQGSFTDTQYF
>TRBV7-6|TRBJ2-5
CASSLVQSGETQYF
>TRBV5-1|TRBJ2-3
CASSPGTPLVHTDTQYF
>TRBV14|TRBJ2-3
CASSQEASGVPRGYHF
>TRBV5-1|TRBJ1-2
CASTPHLGTGGYTF
>TRBV4-1|-
CASSPRERIYEQYF
>TRBV28|TRBJ1-2
CASSWRGRLGFRNYGYTF
>TRBV5-6|TRBJ1-2
CASRPNSSNYGYTF
>TRBV10-2|TRBJ2-7
CASSERTTRSSYEQYF
>TRBV19|TRBJ1-1
CASSDTNPSISIAPQAGAFF
>TRBV25-1|TRBJ2-1
CASSEPYGGPRVNEQFF
>TRBV7-2|TRBJ2-1
CASSLGVREPPSGGQFF
>TRBV14|TRBJ1-2
CASSQEESSTGNPLNYGYTF
>TRBV14|TRBJ2-7
CASSQSRGRSYEQYF
>TRBV29-1|TRBJ2-3
CSVTRQLGLTDTQYF
>TRBV6-5|TRBJ2-7
CASSSNRTQSYEQYF
>TRBV28|TRBJ1-2
CASTRYSHGYTF
>TRBV4-1|TRBJ1-2
CASSYRTGKDYGYTF
>TRBV6-1|TRBJ2-7
CASTPSDRERYEQYF
>TRBV5-5|TRBJ1-5
CASSLAPRQPQHF